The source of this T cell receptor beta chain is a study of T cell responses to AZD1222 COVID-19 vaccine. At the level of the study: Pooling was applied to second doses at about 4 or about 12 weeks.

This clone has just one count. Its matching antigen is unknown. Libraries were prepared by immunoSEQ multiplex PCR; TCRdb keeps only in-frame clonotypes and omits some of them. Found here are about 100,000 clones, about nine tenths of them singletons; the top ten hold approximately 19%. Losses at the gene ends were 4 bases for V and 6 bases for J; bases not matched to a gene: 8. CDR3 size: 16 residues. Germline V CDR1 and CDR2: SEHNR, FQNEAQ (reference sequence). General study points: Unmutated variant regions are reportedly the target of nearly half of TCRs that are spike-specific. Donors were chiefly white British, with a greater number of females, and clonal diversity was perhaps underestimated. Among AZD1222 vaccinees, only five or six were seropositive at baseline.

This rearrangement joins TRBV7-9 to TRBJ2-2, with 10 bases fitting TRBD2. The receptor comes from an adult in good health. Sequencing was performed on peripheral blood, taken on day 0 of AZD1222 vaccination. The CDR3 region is CASSSTLAGLAGELFF. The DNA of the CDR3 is TGTGCCAGCAGCTCTACACTAGCGGGGTTGGCCGGGGAGCTGTTTTTT.